These 29 T cell receptor beta chains originate from one sample sequenced in a study of CD8+ T cells in alopecia areata. Treatment of the sample: oral pan-JAK inhibitor, 5-10 mg twice daily. RNA, once extracted, was reverse transcribed into cDNA for use as the sequencing template. Clones were sequenced by immunoSEQ multiplex PCR, and TCRdb holds only the in-frame ones, with some missing. The data contain about 76,000 clones, around 65% of them singletons. The sequencing used CD8+ T cells sorted from blood, collected at week 24, from a patient treated with tofacitinib. The source is a human donor with alopecia areata.

This chain connects TRBV27 to TRBJ2-2; 7 bases are a match to TRBD1. Germline-derived CDR1 and CDR2 are MNHEY and SMNVEV (reference sequence). CDR3 length: 12 residues. V gave up 7 bases and J gave up 4 bases; unmatched junction bases: 0. CDR3 DNA: TGTGCCAGCACAGGGGGCACCGGGGAGCTGTTTTTT. Translation gives CASTGGTGELFF.

Only a few counts were recorded for this clone. The rearrangement joins TRBV7-2 to TRBJ2-5; TRBD2 aligns across 7 bases. The trim removed 1 base at V and 5 bases at J, leaving 10 bases unmatched. The V gene's germline CDR1 is SGHTA and CDR2 FQGNSA. The CDR3 has 16 amino acids. The CDR3 coding sequence is TGTGCCAGCAGCTTAGAGGCTGGACTAGTTTCCGAGACCCAGTACTTC. Translation: CASSLEAGLVSETQYF.

V and J are TRBV6-5 and TRBJ2-5; D gene ambiguous. V lost 0 bases, J lost 4 bases, and 9 bases lay in between. CDR3 size: 14 residues. Germline assignment: CDR1 MNHEY and CDR2 SVGAGI. CDR3 in amino acids: CASSYSGSRETQYF. The DNA of the CDR3 is TGTGCCAGCAGTTACTCGGGTAGCCGAGAGACCCAGTACTTC.

This clone has just one count. This rearrangement joins TRBV28 to TRBJ2-7; TRBD1 is a possible D gene (6 bases). Looked up from germline, CDR1 is MDHEN and CDR2 is SYDVKM. The CDR3 contains 12 residues. Trimming took off 4 bases at V and 6 bases at J, with 10 bases between the two ends. The CDR3 loop is CASSWSGVEQYF. CDR3 coding DNA: TGTGCCAGCAGTTGGTCAGGGGTCGAGCAGTACTTC.

The chain recombines TRBV6-5 with TRBJ2-2, with a weak D call TRBD2 (6 bases). Germline loops: CDR1 MNHEY, CDR2 SVGAGI. The CDR3 spans 14 residues. Trimming took 1 base from V and 7 from J, leaving 10 bases between them. CDR3 amino acids: CASSYFSGDGELFF. CDR3 in DNA: TGTGCCAGCAGTTACTTTAGCGGTGACGGGGAGCTGTTTTTT.

The V call is TRBV7-2, the J call TRBJ2-7; D gene unclear. V lost 3 bases to trimming and J lost 6 bases, with 9 bases between them. This CDR3 has 12 amino acids. CDR1 is SGHTA, CDR2 FQGNSA, per germline. CDR3 nucleotides: TGTGCCAGCAGCTTGCCCGGGTCCGAGCAGTACTTC. Translating it yields CASSLPGSEQYF.

This clone qualifies as medium-sized. V and J are TRBV7-9 and TRBJ2-1; TRBD2 matches at 8 bases. Germline loops: CDR1 SEHNR, CDR2 FQNEAQ (reference sequence). CDR3 length equals 13 residues. V shed 3 bases, J shed 6 bases, and the junction held 1 base outside the gene matches. The CDR3 nucleotides read TGTGCCAGCAGCTTCGCGGGGGGCAATGAGCAGTTCTTC. Amino acids: CASSFAGGNEQFF.

This clone was recorded once. The J gene is TRBJ2-4, the V gene TRBV2; D might be TRBD1 (5 bases). Trimming cost V 8 bases and J 0 bases, with 23 bases left between them. The CDR3 extends over 18 amino acids. Germline V gene lookup returns CDR1 SNHLY and CDR2 FYNNEI. This CDR3 reads CASLWGSYADIAKNIQYF. In DNA, the CDR3 is TGTGCCAGCCTCTGGGGCTCATACGCCGACATAGCCAAAAACATTCAGTACTTC.

This clone came up once. The rearrangement uses TRBV6-5 and TRBJ2-2; 7 bases line up with TRBD2. This CDR3 has 13 residues. Per germline, CDR1 MNHEY and CDR2 SVGAGI. Trimming at V came to 3 bases and at J to 9 bases, leaving 4 bases not matched to a gene. This chain's CDR3 is CASSYGGGWELFF. CDR3 bases: TGTGCCAGCAGTTATGGGGGGGGATGGGAGCTGTTTTTT.

In this sample, this clone is large. This chain connects TRBV6-5 to TRBJ2-3; 7 nucleotides match TRBD2. The CDR3 length is 14 residues. V shed 7 bases and J 4 bases; nucleotides not matched to a gene: 8. Germline V gene lookup returns CDR1 MNHEY and CDR2 SVGAGI. The CDR3 protein is CASTTSAPSDTQYF. The CDR3, as DNA: TGTGCCAGCACCACTAGCGCCCCTTCAGATACGCAGTATTTT.

The chain combines TRBV15 with TRBJ2-2; TRBD2 is a possible D gene (7 bases). Trimming left V 0 bases short and J 0 bases short, with 8 bases between. The germline V gene has CDR1 LNHNV and CDR2 YYDKDF (reference sequence). The CDR3 loop spans 16 amino acids. The CDR3 region is CATSREGGANTGELFF. The CDR3 DNA reads TGTGCCACCAGCAGAGAAGGGGGGGCGAACACCGGGGAGCTGTTTTTT. Variable domain in full (rest from reference TRBV15 and TRBJ2-2): DAMVIQNPRYQVTQFGKPVTLSCSQTLNHNVMYWYQQKSSQAPKLLFHYYDKDFNNEADTPDNFQSRRPNTSFCFLDIRSPGLGDTAMYLCATSREGGANTGELFFGEGSRLTVL.

This clone was found a few times. The J gene is TRBJ2-1, the V gene TRBV7-3, with D unclear. The V end was cut by 2 bases, the J end by 7 bases, with 12 bases between. Germline-derived CDR1 and CDR2 are SGHTA and FQGTGA. The CDR3 is 14 amino acids. The CDR3 protein is CASSLLVPQNEQFF. The CDR3 bases are TGTGCCAGCAGCTTACTAGTCCCACAGAATGAGCAGTTCTTC.

The chain is built from TRBV4-1 and TRBJ2-7; 7 bases align to TRBD1. The germline gives CDR1 MGHRA, CDR2 YSYEKL. This CDR3 is built from 15 residues. J gave up 5 bases and V 2 bases, and 9 bases lay outside the gene matches. The CDR3 here is CASSQSSQGLDEQYF. The CDR3 nucleotides are TGCGCCAGCAGCCAATCTTCACAGGGGTTAGACGAGCAGTACTTC.

V is TRBV29-1 and J is TRBJ2-7; 10 bases are shared with TRBD1. CDR3 length: 13 residues. Germline V gene lookup returns CDR1 SQVTM and CDR2 ANQGSEA. V was pared by 7 bases and J by 2 bases, with 5 bases of the junction left unmatched. The CDR3 region has the DNA TGCAGCGCAGGGACAGGGGCCGCCTACGAGCAGTACTTC. Translating gives CSAGTGAAYEQYF.

The chain recombines TRBV2 with TRBJ2-1, with 10 bases aligning to TRBD2. With 7 bases clipped from V and 0 bases from J, the junction kept 12 bases outside the gene matches. Germline assignment: CDR1 SNHLY and CDR2 FYNNEI. The CDR3 totals 18 residues. CDR3 DNA sequence: TGTGCCAGCAATTCCGGGACTAGCGCCGAAGCCTCCTACAATGAGCAGTTCTTC. It specifies CASNSGTSAEASYNEQFF. Using reference TRBV2 and TRBJ2-1 for the parts outside the CDR3, the full variable domain is EPEVTQTPSHQVTQMGQEVILRCVPISNHLYFYWYRQILGQKVEFLVSFYNNEISEKSEIFDDQFSVERPDGSNFTLKIRSTKLEDSAMYFCASNSGTSAEASYNEQFFGPGTRLTVL.

At least ten counts were recorded for this clone. J is TRBJ2-1 and V is TRBV27, with 9 bases fitting TRBD1. Germline V gene data show CDR1 as MNHEY and CDR2 as SMNVEV (reference sequence). CDR3 length: 16 amino acids. Trimming removed 1 base from V and 3 bases from J; junction bases left unmatched: 4. CDR3 amino acids: CASSLWGQGNYNEQFF. The CDR3 nucleotides read TGTGCCAGCAGTTTATGGGGACAGGGCAACTACAATGAGCAGTTCTTC.

The chain couples TRBV27 to TRBJ2-1; perhaps TRBD2 as D (6 bases). CDR1 is MNHEY, CDR2 SMNVEV, per germline (reference sequence). The CDR3 has 14 amino acids. V was trimmed by 5 bases and J by 0 bases, leaving 8 bases between them. CDR3 sequence: CASSAGTSYNEQFF. CDR3 sequence (DNA): TGTGCCAGCAGTGCGGGGACCTCCTACAATGAGCAGTTCTTC.

A word on this clone: This sample also contains other DNA sequences that code for the same CDR3. The chain links TRBV7-6 to TRBJ1-1, with no clear D. The ends were cut back, 5 bases at V and 1 base at J, with 8 bases in the middle. The CDR3 has 13 amino acids. From germline, CDR1 is SGHVS and CDR2 FNYEAQ. CDR3 loop: CASSPQENTEAFF. The CDR3, as DNA: TGTGCCAGCAGCCCGCAGGAGAACACTGAAGCTTTCTTT.

The rearrangement links TRBV4-1 to TRBJ2-3, with 8 bases identical to TRBD1. This CDR3 is 14 amino acids long. Germline assignment: CDR1 MGHRA and CDR2 YSYEKL. With 0 bases clipped from V and 4 bases from J, the junction kept 0 bases outside the gene matches. CDR3 bases: TGCGCCAGCAGCCAAGACAGGGGGCCAGATACGCAGTATTTT. Residues: CASSQDRGPDTQYF.

This clone was detected once. CDR3 sequence (DNA): TGTGCCAGCAGCTTAAAACCTCGGCGGGAGAGCTCCTACAATGAGCAGTTCTTC. Translation gives CASSLKPRRESSYNEQFF. The gene calls are TRBV7-3 and TRBJ2-1; 7 bases align to TRBD2. In germline, CDR1 is SGHTA, CDR2 FQGTGA. V was clipped by 1 base and J by 0 bases; unmatched bases: 9. The CDR3 spans 18 residues.

This chain links TRBV4-3 with TRBJ1-2; TRBD1 might be the D (6 bases). V lost 0 bases and J lost 8, with 10 bases in between. The CDR3 has 13 residues. The germline CDR1 and CDR2 sequences are LGHNA and YSLEER. As DNA, the CDR3 is TGCGCCAGCAGCCAAGACAGGGGCGGCGGCTACACCTTC. It encodes CASSQDRGGGYTF.

As concerns this clone: Within the sample, other DNA sequences also encode this same CDR3. J is TRBJ2-3 and V is TRBV9; 10 nucleotides match TRBD2. Trimming took 4 bases from V and 1 from J; bases not matched to a gene: 3. The CDR3 extends over 15 amino acids. Germline CDR1 SGDLS, CDR2 YYNGEE. CDR3 sequence: CASSPGTSGTDTQYF. The CDR3 DNA is TGTGCCAGCAGCCCCGGGACTAGCGGCACAGATACGCAGTATTTT.

J is TRBJ2-7 and V is TRBV9, with D unclear. This CDR3 has 13 residues. Trimming removed 0 bases at V and 1 base at J, with 5 bases between. In germline, CDR1 is SGDLS, CDR2 YYNGEE. CDR3 region: CASSVEGSYEQYF. The CDR3 coding sequence is TGTGCCAGCAGCGTAGAAGGGTCCTACGAGCAGTACTTC.

The chain is built from TRBV7-9 and TRBJ2-1; no firm D call. Between the trimmed V and J ends, which lost 2 bases and 6 bases, there was a span of 17 bases. The CDR3 runs to 16 residues. Per germline, CDR1 SEHNR and CDR2 FQNEAQ (reference sequence). The CDR3 sequence: CASSLRKVRDSNEQFF. CDR3 nucleotides: TGTGCCAGCAGCTTACGAAAGGTTAGGGATTCCAATGAGCAGTTCTTC.

This clone was picked up one time. Distinct nucleotide sequences in the sample also encode this CDR3. This chain joins TRBV30 and TRBJ2-5, with D perhaps TRBD1 (5 bases). This CDR3 has 14 residues. CDR1 and CDR2 from the germline V gene are GTSNPN and SVGIG (reference sequence). The V and J ends lost 1 base and 1 base respectively, with 10 bases between them. The CDR3 loop is CAWSDGTGQETQYF. The CDR3 nucleotides are TGTGCCTGGAGTGATGGCACAGGCCAAGAGACCCAGTACTTC.

The chain recombines TRBV27 with TRBJ2-7, with 11 bases that match TRBD2. CDR1 and CDR2 from the germline V gene are MNHEY and SMNVEV (reference sequence). The junction had 5 bases not matched to a gene; V was cut back by 4 bases and J by 3 bases. This CDR3 contains 15 residues. The CDR3 DNA reads as TGTGCCAGCAGTTCCCCGGGACTAGCGGACTACGAGCAGTACTTC. Amino acids: CASSSPGLADYEQYF.

This chain links TRBV27 with TRBJ2-1; TRBD2 matches 8 bases. The CDR3 spans 16 residues. The V segment lost 4 bases and the J segment 10 bases; nucleotides outside the gene matches: 15. CDR1 is MNHEY and CDR2 is SMNVEV in the germline V gene (reference sequence). The CDR3 DNA sequence: TGTGCCAGCAGTTATCTTACGGGGGGGCCGATCTGGGAGCAGTTCTTC. Protein product: CASSYLTGGPIWEQFF.

V and J are TRBV9 and TRBJ1-5, with TRBD1 identical over 8 bases. This CDR3 region has 16 residues. CDR1 and CDR2 (germline): SGDLS, YYNGEE. The V gene end was trimmed by 4 bases and the J gene end by 6 bases; junction bases not matched to a gene: 12. CDR3 residues: CASSSPHRGGLQPQHF. The DNA of the CDR3 is TGTGCCAGCAGCTCCCCCCACAGGGGGGGTCTTCAGCCCCAGCATTTT.

The rearrangement joins TRBV5-6 to TRBJ2-7; D gene unclear. Germline V gives CDR1 SGHDT, CDR2 YYEEEE. The CDR3 is 13 amino acids. V dropped 4 bases and J dropped 2 bases, with 10 bases sitting between them. CDR3 nucleotides: TGTGCCAGCAGCGGCGAGGACCCCTACGAGCAGTACTTC. This translates into CASSGEDPYEQYF. Using reference TRBV5-6 and TRBJ2-7 for the parts outside the CDR3, the full variable domain is DAGVTQSPTHLIKTRGQQVTLRCSPKSGHDTVSWYQQALGQGPQFIFQYYEEEERQRGNFPDRFSGHQFPNYSSELNVNALLLGDSALYLCASSGEDPYEQYFGPGTRLTVT.